Listed below are T cell receptor beta chains from one sample, sequenced in a study of technical replicates of blood from several donors. The table came from immunoSEQ multiplex PCR; TCRdb's copy has only in-frame clones and leaves some out. The table lists about 15,000 clones, almost 85% of them singletons. The sequenced material came from PBMCs. These receptors all come from a human donor in good health. The CDR3 runs from the conserved cysteine through the conserved F or W.

cdr3_aa v_call
CASSGGLAGAPATREQFF TRBV10-2
CASSLYGRGNTEAFF TRBV28
CASSEATGSTDTQYF TRBV6-1
CASSFIGGGYTF TRBV7-3
CASSPRSGGDHYGYTF TRBV19
CVSGGGQETQYF TRBV28
CASSWTGGNDGEQFF TRBV2
CASSPGDQPQHF TRBV7-9
CASSTGLEQETQYF TRBV18
CASSPPAGGTDTIYF TRBV18
CASSLAFQGETQYF TRBV7-9
CASSPTVGNTEAFF TRBV18
CASSPKTASGSYEQYF TRBV27
CAWSAQGGGGYGYTF TRBV30
CASSLVTGGSYEQYF TRBV5-1
CASSSGRELNNEQFF TRBV21-1
CASSQGTNTEAFF TRBV6-1
CASRTETSTDTQYF TRBV11-2
CASSLAGAPGYGYTF TRBV7-9
CASSFRGAGEDTQYF TRBV7-9
CASSIDRVAYGYTF TRBV19
CASSFSTGELFF TRBV7-3
CASSVVAGGPGTDTQYF TRBV9
CASSSREGGTGELFF TRBV4-2
CASSSRTGLQETQYF TRBV7-9
CASSPPGQRLSGTQYF TRBV7-9
CASSLYGASNTEAFF TRBV28
CASSLARAYSNQPQHF TRBV5-8
CASTHAASGSSYEQYF TRBV28
CASSSSGTYNEQFF TRBV6-5
CASSFTGTSTSTDTQYF TRBV7-9
CASSYGTGTTDTQYF TRBV6-5
CASSFSGNQPQHF TRBV7-9
CASSLGTALSYEQYF TRBV6-5
CASSRNRGQGDEKLFF TRBV27
CASSGQGLNSGELFF TRBV6-4
CSVDRTSLRTDTQYF TRBV29-1
CASSLWGGDTEAFF TRBV7-2
CASNIDGYGYTF TRBV7-9
CASSDSIEPTDTQYF TRBV6-4
CASMPRGMGFDTQYF TRBV28
CASHPVALDRNEQFF TRBV7-9
CASSPPPAGDEQYF TRBV18
CASSLASSGVETQYF TRBV5-4
CASSRGTASTDTQYF TRBV11-3
CASSLSGAYNEQFF TRBV7-7
CASSEAPPYSNQPQHF TRBV2
CASSHRDRVDEQYF TRBV7-9
CASILGGGLAFF TRBV6-1
CASRGGNYGYTF TRBV6-1
CASSRSGPGQRFF TRBV7-2
CASSPRLAGEATDTQYF TRBV27
CASSLTQGVNYGYTF TRBV19